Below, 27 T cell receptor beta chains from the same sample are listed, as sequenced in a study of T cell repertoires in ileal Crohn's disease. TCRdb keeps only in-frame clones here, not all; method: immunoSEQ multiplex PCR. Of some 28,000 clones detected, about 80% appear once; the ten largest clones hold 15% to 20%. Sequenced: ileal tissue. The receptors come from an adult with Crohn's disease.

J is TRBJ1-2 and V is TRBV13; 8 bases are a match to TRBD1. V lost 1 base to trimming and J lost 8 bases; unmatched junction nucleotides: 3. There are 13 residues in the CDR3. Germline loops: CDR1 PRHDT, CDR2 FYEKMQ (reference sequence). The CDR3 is CASSLEQGGGYTF. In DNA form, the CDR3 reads TGTGCCAGCAGCTTAGAACAGGGGGGCGGCTACACCTTC.

CDR3 amino acids: CASSRGVGGELFF. The CDR3, as DNA: TGCGCCAGCAGCCGAGGAGTGGGCGGGGAGCTGTTTTTT. The gene calls are TRBV5-1 and TRBJ2-2, with D hard to call. V dropped 4 bases and J dropped 7 bases, with 11 bases sitting between them. The CDR3 extends over 13 amino acids. Germline-derived CDR1 and CDR2 are SGHRS and YFSETQ.

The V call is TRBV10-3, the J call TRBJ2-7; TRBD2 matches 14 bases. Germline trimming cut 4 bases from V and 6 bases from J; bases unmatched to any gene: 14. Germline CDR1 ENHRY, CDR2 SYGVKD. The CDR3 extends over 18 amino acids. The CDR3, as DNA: TGTGCCATCAGTGGACCGAGCCCGGGACTAGCGGGAGTGATCGAGCAGTACTTC. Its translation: CAISGPSPGLAGVIEQYF.

This CDR3 is CASSPQGPSTDTQYF. CDR3 coding DNA: TGCGCCAGCAGCCCACAGGGGCCTAGCACAGATACGCAGTATTTT. The chain uses TRBV5-1 and TRBJ2-3; 7 bases agree with TRBD1. J gave up 0 bases and V 4 bases, and 5 bases lay outside the gene matches. In germline, CDR1 is SGHRS, CDR2 YFSETQ. CDR3 size: 15 residues.

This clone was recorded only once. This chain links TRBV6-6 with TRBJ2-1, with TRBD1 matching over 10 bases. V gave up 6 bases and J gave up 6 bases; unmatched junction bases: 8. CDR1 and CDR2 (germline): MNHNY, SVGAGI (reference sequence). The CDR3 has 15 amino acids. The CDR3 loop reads CASSYTGTGVNEQFF. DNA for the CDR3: TGTGCCAGCAGCTACACCGGGACAGGGGTCAATGAGCAGTTCTTC.

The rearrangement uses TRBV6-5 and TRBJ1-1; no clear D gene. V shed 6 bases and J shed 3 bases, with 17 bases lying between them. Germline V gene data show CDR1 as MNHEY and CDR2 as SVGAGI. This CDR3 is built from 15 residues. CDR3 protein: CASSRGDRDYTEAFF. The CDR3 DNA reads TGTGCCAGCAGCCGCGGGGATCGGGATTACACTGAAGCTTTCTTT.

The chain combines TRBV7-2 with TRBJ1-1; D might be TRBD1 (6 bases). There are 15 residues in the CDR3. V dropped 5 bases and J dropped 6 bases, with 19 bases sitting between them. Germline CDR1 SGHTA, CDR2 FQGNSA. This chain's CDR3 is CASSPSGQGMAEAFF. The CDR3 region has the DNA TGTGCCAGCAGCCCCTCGGGCCAGGGGATGGCTGAAGCTTTCTTT.

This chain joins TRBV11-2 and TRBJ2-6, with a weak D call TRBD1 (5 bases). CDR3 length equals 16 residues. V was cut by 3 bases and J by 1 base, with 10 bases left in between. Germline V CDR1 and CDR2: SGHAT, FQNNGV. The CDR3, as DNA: TGTGCCAGCAGCTTTATGGGGCGTTCTGGGGCCAACGTCCTGACTTTC. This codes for CASSFMGRSGANVLTF.

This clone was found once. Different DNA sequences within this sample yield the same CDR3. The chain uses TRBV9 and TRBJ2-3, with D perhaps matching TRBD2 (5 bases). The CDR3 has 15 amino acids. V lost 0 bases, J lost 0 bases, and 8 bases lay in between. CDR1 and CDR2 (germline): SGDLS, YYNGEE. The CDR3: CASSVGGSSTDTQYF. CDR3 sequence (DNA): TGTGCCAGCAGCGTAGGAGGGTCTAGCACAGATACGCAGTATTTT.

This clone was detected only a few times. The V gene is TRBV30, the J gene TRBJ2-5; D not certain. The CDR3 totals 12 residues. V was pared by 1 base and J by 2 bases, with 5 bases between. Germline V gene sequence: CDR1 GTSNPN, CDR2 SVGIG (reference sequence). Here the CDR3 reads CAWSARQETQYF. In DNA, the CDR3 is TGTGCCTGGAGTGCCCGGCAAGAGACCCAGTACTTC. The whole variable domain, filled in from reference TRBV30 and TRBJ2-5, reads SQTIHQWPATLVQPVGSPLSLECTVEGTSNPNLYWYRQAAGRGLQLLFYSVGIGQISSEVPQNLSASRPQDRQFILSSKKLLLSDSGFYLCAWSARQETQYFGPGTRLLVL.

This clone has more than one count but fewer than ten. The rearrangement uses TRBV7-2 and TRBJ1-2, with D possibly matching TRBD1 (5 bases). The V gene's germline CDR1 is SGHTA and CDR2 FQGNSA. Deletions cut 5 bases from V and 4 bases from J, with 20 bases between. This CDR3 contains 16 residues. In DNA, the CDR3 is TGTGCCAGCAGCCCCCAGGGTTCCCAAACTCGCTATGGCTACACCTTC. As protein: CASSPQGSQTRYGYTF.

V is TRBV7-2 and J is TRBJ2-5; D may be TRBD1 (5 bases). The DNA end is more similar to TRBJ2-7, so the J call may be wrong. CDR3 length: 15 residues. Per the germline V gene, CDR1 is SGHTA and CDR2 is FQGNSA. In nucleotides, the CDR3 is TGTGCCAGCAGCTCCGAAGCAGGGCGTTTAGCCGAGCAGTACTTC. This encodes CASSSEAGRLAEQYF.

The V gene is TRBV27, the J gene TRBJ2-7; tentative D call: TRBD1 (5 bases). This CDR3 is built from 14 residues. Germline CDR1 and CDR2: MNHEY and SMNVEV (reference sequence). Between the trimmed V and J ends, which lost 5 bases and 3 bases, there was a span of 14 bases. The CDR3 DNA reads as TGTGCCAGCAGTCGACAAGGGGCCCTCTACGAGCAGTACTTC. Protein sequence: CASSRQGALYEQYF.

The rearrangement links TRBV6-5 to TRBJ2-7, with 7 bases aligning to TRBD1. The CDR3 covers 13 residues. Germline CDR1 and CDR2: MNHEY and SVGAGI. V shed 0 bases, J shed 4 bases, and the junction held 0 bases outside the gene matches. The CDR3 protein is CASSYSTGYEQYF. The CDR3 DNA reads TGTGCCAGCAGTTACTCGACAGGGTACGAGCAGTACTTC.

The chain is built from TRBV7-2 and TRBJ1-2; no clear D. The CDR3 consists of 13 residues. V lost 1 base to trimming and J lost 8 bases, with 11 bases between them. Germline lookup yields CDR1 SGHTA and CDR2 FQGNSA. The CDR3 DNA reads TGTGCCAGCAGCTTAGTCCCGGGTGGCGGCTACACCTTC. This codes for CASSLVPGGGYTF.

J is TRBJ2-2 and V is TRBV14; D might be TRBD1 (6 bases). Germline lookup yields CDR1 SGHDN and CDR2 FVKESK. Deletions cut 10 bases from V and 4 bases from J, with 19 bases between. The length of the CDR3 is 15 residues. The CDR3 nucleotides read TGTGCCACCATCTGGGCACAGGGATGCACCGGGGAGCTGTTTTTT. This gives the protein CATIWAQGCTGELFF. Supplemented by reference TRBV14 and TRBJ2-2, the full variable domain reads EAGVTQFPSHSVIEKGQTVTLRCDPISGHDNLYWYRRVMGKEIKFLLHFVKESKQDESGMPNNRFLAERTGGTYSTLKVQPAELEDSGVYFCATIWAQGCTGELFFGEGSRLTVL.

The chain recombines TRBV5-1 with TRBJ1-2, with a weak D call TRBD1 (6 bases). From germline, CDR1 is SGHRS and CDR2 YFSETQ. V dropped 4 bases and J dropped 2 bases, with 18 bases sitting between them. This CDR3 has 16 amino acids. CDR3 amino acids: CASSPGRGRANYGYTF. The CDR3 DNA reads TGCGCCAGCAGCCCCGGGAGGGGGAGGGCCAACTATGGCTACACCTTC.

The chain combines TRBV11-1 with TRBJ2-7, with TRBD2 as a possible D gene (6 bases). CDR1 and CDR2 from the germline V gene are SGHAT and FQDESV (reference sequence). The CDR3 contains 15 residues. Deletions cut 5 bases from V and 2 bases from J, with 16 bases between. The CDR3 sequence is CASSRGSGAPYEQYF. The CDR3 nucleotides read TGTGCCAGCAGCCGCGGTAGCGGAGCACCCTACGAGCAGTACTTC.

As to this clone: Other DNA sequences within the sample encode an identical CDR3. For the CDR3, the DNA is TGTGCCAGCAGCTTGGGAGGGCAAGGCTCTGGAAACACCATATATTTT. Its protein is CASSLGGQGSGNTIYF. The rearrangement uses TRBV11-2 and TRBJ1-3, with no clear D. The CDR3 runs to 16 residues. Looked up from germline, CDR1 is SGHAT and CDR2 is FQNNGV. The ends were cut back, 3 bases at V and 0 bases at J, with 12 bases in the middle.

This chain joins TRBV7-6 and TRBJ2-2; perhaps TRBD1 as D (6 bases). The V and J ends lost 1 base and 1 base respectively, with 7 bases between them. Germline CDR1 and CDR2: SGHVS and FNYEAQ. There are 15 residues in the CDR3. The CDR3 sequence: CASSLGGGNTGELFF. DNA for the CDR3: TGTGCCAGCAGCTTAGGAGGGGGGAACACCGGGGAGCTGTTTTTT.

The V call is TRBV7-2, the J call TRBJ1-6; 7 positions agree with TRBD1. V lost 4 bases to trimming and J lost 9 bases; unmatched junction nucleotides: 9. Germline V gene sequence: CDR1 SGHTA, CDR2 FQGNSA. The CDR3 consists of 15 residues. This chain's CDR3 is CASSSRQGLGSPLHF. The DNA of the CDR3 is TGTGCCAGCAGCTCCCGACAGGGCTTAGGTTCACCCCTCCACTTT.

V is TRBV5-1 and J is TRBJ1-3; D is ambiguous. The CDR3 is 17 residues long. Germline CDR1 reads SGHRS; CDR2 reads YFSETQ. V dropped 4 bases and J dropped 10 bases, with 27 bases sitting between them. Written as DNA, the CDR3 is TGCGCCAGCAGCCCAGAGCCACCGGACCGCTGGGGAGTGACCATATATTTT. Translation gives CASSPEPPDRWGVTIYF.

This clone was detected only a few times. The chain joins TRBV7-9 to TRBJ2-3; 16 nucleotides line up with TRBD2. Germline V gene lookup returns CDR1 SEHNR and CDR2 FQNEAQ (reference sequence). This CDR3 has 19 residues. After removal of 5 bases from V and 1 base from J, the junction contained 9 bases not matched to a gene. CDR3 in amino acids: CASSKGLAGGPGGTDTQYF. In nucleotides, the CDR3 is TGTGCCAGCAGCAAGGGACTAGCGGGGGGGCCGGGTGGCACAGATACGCAGTATTTT.

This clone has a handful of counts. In DNA form, the CDR3 reads TGTGCCAGCAGCCCTGGACTAGCGGGAGTGGGTGAGCAGTTCTTC. This gives the protein CASSPGLAGVGEQFF. The chain is built from TRBV9 and TRBJ2-1; 13 bases are a match to TRBD2. With V trimmed by 4 bases and J by 9 bases, 7 bases remained unmatched. The CDR3 runs 15 residues. Germline V gene data show CDR1 as SGDLS and CDR2 as YYNGEE.

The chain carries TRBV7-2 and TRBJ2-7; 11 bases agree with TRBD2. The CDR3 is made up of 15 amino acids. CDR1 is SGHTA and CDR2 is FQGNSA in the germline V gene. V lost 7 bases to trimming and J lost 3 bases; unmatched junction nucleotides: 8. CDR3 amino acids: CASTLTSGGYYEQYF. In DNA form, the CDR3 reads TGTGCCAGCACCCTAACTAGCGGGGGATACTACGAGCAGTACTTC.

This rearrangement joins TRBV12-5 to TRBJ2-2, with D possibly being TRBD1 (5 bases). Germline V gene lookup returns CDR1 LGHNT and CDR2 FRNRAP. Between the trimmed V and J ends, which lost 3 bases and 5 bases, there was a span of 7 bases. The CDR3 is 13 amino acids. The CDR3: CASGLSGTGELFF. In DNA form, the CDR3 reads TGTGCTAGTGGTTTATCAGGGACCGGGGAGCTGTTTTTT.

For the CDR3, the DNA is TGTGCCAGCTCCTCAATGAAAGTCGCGGCCCGCTCCTACGAGCAGTACTTC. Protein sequence: CASSSMKVAARSYEQYF. The chain couples TRBV18 to TRBJ2-7; the D is unclear. V was pared by 6 bases and J by 0 bases, with 21 bases between. The CDR3 covers 17 residues. Looked up from germline, CDR1 is KGHSH and CDR2 is LQKENI. The full variable domain, its missing parts supplied by reference TRBV18 and TRBJ2-7, is NAGVMQNPRHLVRRRGQEARLRCSPMKGHSHVYWYRQLPEEGLKFMVYLQKENIIDESGMPKERFSAEFPKEGPSILRIQQVVRGDSAAYFCASSSMKVAARSYEQYFGPGTRLTVT.